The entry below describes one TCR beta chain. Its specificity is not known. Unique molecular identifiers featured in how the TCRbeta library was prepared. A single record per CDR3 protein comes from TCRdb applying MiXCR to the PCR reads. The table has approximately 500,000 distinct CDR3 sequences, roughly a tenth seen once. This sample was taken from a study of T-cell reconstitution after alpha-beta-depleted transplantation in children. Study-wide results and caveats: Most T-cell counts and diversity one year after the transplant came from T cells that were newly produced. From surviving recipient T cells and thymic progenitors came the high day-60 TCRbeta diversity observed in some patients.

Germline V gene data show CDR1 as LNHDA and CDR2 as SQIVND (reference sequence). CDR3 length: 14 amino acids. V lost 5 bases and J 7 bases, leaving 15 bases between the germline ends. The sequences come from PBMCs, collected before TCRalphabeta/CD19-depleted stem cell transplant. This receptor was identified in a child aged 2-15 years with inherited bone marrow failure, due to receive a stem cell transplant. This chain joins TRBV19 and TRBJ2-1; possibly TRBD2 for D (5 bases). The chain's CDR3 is CASSARRGVNEQFF. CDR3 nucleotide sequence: TGTGCCAGTAGTGCCCGCCGGGGTGTTAATGAGCAGTTCTTC.